This T cell receptor (beta chain) was profiled in a study of blood T cell repertoires in COVID-19. About the study: From the United States, Italy and Spain came samples of acute and convalescent COVID-19. T cells, B-cell-depleted T cells, or PBMCs provided the cDNA or gDNA that served as material.

V lost 5 bases and J 0 bases, leaving 13 bases between the germline ends. This CDR3 has 15 residues. Germline-derived CDR1 and CDR2 are MNHEY and SVGAGI. Some clones are missing from TCRdb's copy, which holds only in-frame ones; the method was immunoSEQ multiplex PCR. The sample has approximately 130,000 clones, about four fifths seen once. The rearrangement links TRBV6-5 to TRBJ1-1, with D possibly TRBD1 on 5 matching bases. This receptor was taken from a man older than 75 with active or convalescent COVID-19. Material: peripheral blood. In DNA, the CDR3 is TGTGCCAGCAGTCCGCTCGGGGGTTTGAACACTGAAGCTTTCTTT. Protein product: CASSPLGGLNTEAFF.